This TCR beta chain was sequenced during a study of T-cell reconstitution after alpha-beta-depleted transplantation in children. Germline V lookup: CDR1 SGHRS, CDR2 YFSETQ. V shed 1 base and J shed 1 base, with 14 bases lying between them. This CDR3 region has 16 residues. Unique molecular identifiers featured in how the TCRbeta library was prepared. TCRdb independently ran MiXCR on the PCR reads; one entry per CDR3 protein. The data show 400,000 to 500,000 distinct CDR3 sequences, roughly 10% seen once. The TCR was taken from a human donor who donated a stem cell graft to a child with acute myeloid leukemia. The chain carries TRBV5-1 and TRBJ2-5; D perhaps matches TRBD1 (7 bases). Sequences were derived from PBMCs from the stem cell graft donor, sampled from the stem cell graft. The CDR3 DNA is TGCGCCAGCAGCTTGCAGGGGGGATCCCCCCAAGAGACCCAGTACTTC. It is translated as CASSLQGGSPQETQYF.